Sequencing of this TCR beta chain was carried out in a study of CD8 T cells in Susac syndrome. RNA totalling about 0.5 to 1 ug underwent reverse transcription with random hexamers. The CDR3 of TCR beta was amplified by immunoSEQ multiplex PCR across 54 Vbeta and 13 Jbeta. One entry per CDR3 protein, called by TCRdb with MiXCR from the immunoSEQ multiplex PCR reads. Found here are 250,000 to 300,000 distinct CDR3 sequences, 75% to 85% of them singletons; the top ten hold 0.21%. CD8+ and CD4+ T cells were negatively isolated; TEMRA cells were FACS-enriched. The sample holds one count of this clonotype. The V gene's germline CDR1 is LNHDA and CDR2 SQIVND (reference sequence). This CDR3 has 13 amino acids. V was clipped by 5 bases and J by 4 bases, with 9 bases between them.

The sequence was obtained from a human donor with multiple sclerosis. The genes are TRBV19 and TRBJ2-1; unclear D gene. Sample: CD8+ T cells from PBMCs. CDR3 sequence (DNA): TGTGCCAGTAGTTATCAGTTATACAATGAGCAGTTCTTC. Translation gives CASSYQLYNEQFF.